Following are 3 T cell receptor beta chains from one sample sequenced in a study of T cells in Graves' hyperthyroidism and ophthalmopathy. TCR beta CDR3 sequences were amplified from RNA transcripts. A first-round RT-PCR of the TCR CDR3 used the HTBI primer set. TCRdb reprocessed the multiplex PCR reads with MiXCR, giving one entry per CDR3 protein. Of over 150,000 distinct CDR3 sequences detected, less than 20% appear once; the ten largest clones hold about 50%. Input material: blood. These TCRs come from a woman in her forties or fifties with Graves' hyperthyroidism.

The rearrangement uses TRBV11-2 and TRBJ2-1; no firm D call. This CDR3 has 14 amino acids. V was shortened by 5 bases and J by 4 bases, with 12 bases between the two germline ends. Germline loops: CDR1 SGHAT, CDR2 FQNNGV. CDR3 bases: TGTGCCAGCAGCAAGCAATGGGGTTACAATGAGCAGTTCTTC. Protein: CASSKQWGYNEQFF. The variable domain in full, completed from reference TRBV11-2 and TRBJ2-1, reads EAGVAQSPRYKIIEKRQSVAFWCNPISGHATLYWYQQILGQGPKLLIQFQNNGVVDDSQLPKDRFSAERLKGVDSTLKIQPAKLEDSAVYLCASSKQWGYNEQFFGPGTRLTVL.

This chain uses TRBV19 with TRBJ1-5; no clear D. Germline values: CDR1 LNHDA, CDR2 SQIVND (reference sequence). With 6 bases removed from V and 7 bases from J, the gap between germline ends came to 19 bases. CDR3 size: 15 residues. The DNA for the CDR3 is TGTGCCAGTAGACAGAGTCTGACCACCAGACAGCCCCAGCATTTT. Residues: CASRQSLTTRQPQHF.

This clonotype was seen more than once but under ten times. J is TRBJ2-7 and V is TRBV12-3 or TRBV12-4; possible D gene TRBD1, 5 bases. Trimming removed 6 bases from V and 4 bases from J, with 13 bases in between. This CDR3 has 13 amino acids. The CDR3 coding sequence is TGTGCCAGCAGGGGGCCTGACAGATACGAGCAGTACTTC. It specifies CASRGPDRYEQYF.